Many counts were recorded for the clone carrying this T cell receptor (beta chain). This entry is derived from a study of T cells in Graves' hyperthyroidism and ophthalmopathy. About the study: Upon initial diagnosis and before any treatment, peripheral blood was collected.

There are 15 residues in the CDR3. The V gene end was trimmed by 5 bases and the J gene end by 1 base; junction bases not matched to a gene: 6. Germline-derived CDR1 and CDR2 are SGHAT and FQNNGV. Absence of ophthalmopathy progression within 18 months defined stable Graves' hyperthyroidism. Hyperthyroidism patients were newly diagnosed, had disease duration under 2 months, and were aged 18 to 65 years. The investigators amplified TCR beta CDR3 regions from RNA transcripts. TCR CDR3 regions were first amplified by RT-PCR with HTBI primers. TCRdb used MiXCR to reprocess the multiplex PCR reads, holding one entry per CDR3 protein. The data show a few hundred thousand distinct CDR3 sequences, less than 25% seen once.

V and J are TRBV11-2 and TRBJ1-1; 8 nucleotides agree with TRBD1. The sequencing sample was made of blood. The sequence was obtained from a man aged 18 to 30 with Graves' hyperthyroidism. As DNA, the CDR3 is TGTGCCAGCAGCCCCAGGGGGCTGGGGAACACTGAAGCTTTCTTT. This sequence encodes CASSPRGLGNTEAFF.